The entry below describes one T cell receptor (beta chain). Its antigen is still unknown. PCR involved 60 Vbeta and 13 Jbeta primers. The repertoire was sequenced with immunoSEQ multiplex PCR; TCRdb's copy has only in-frame clones and lacks some. The data show roughly 100,000 clones, over 60% seen once. The data were taken from a study of cytomegalovirus exposure and HLA in healthy donors. Study details: A preliminary data release comprised 80 million to 95 million unique TCRs obtained from HLA-typed donors. Among the approximately 400 donors who were genotyped, approximately 83% fell in the genetic ancestry cluster that is associated with self-reported Caucasian donors.

Points from the study as a whole: Generally TCR sequences proved uncommon, though certain public TCRs appeared in numerous donors.

CDR1 is SGHAT and CDR2 is FQDESV in the germline V gene (reference sequence). The ends were cut back, 5 bases at V and 3 bases at J, with 14 bases in the middle. The CDR3 has 15 amino acids. The sequenced sample consisted of PBMCs. The rearrangement joins TRBV11-1 to TRBJ2-4; D may be TRBD2 (5 bases). This TCR derives from a female donor in good health and CMV-seronegative. The CDR3 DNA follows: TGTGCCAGCAGCCTCGCCGTTGGAGGCAAAAACATTCAGTACTTC. Translating it yields CASSLAVGGKNIQYF.